This TCR beta chain originates from a study of blood T cell repertoires in COVID-19. The wider study: There were acute and convalescent COVID-19 samples, and they came from the United States, Italy and Spain. T cells, B-cell-depleted T cells, or PBMCs provided the cDNA or gDNA that served as material.

The V gene's germline CDR1 is LGHDT and CDR2 YNNKEL (reference sequence). Trimming stripped 8 bases from V and 1 base from J, with 10 bases between. The CDR3 is 13 residues long. Original analysis: Estimation of nucleated cell counts relied on the amplification of reference gene primers. The method was immunoSEQ multiplex PCR; TCRdb's version includes in-frame clones alone and lacks a portion of them. Clone size and V and J calls were adopted from that table, with D and trimming inferred from the DNA. The sample shows about 260,000 clones, around 87% of them seen only once. The rearrangement joins TRBV3-1 (or the pseudogene TRBV3-2) to TRBJ2-3; a possible D gene is TRBD2 (5 bases). Sequencing was performed on peripheral blood. This sequence was found in a woman aged 45-65 years with acute or convalescent COVID-19. DNA of the CDR3: TGTGCCAGCGGGGAGTGGGGCACAGATACGCAGTATTTT. Its protein product is CASGEWGTDTQYF.